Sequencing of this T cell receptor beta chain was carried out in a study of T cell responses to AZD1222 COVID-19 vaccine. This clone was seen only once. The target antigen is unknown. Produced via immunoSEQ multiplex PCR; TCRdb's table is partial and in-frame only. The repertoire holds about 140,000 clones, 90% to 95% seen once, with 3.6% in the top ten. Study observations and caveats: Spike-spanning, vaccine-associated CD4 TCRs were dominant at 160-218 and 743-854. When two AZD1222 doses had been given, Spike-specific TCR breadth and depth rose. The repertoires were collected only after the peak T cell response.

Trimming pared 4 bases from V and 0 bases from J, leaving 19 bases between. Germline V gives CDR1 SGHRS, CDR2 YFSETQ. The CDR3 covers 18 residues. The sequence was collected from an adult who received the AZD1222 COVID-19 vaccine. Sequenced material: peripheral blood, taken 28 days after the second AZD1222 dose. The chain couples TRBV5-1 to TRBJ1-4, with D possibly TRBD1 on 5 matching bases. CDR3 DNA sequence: TGCGCCAGCAGCCTTGGGATGGGGACGGTTGCAACTAATGAAAAACTGTTTTTT. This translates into CASSLGMGTVATNEKLFF.